The 25 T cell receptor beta chains presented below share a single source sample, sequenced in a study of blood T cell repertoires in COVID-19. Sequencing used immunoSEQ multiplex PCR; TCRdb keeps in-frame clones, though not all of them. Of about 260,000 clones detected, roughly 80% appear once; the ten largest clones hold around a tenth. The sequenced sample consisted of peripheral blood. These receptors originate from a woman aged 50 to 60 who had recovered from COVID-19.

The J gene is TRBJ1-5, the V gene TRBV28, with a possible D match to TRBD1 (5 bases). CDR3 size: 15 residues. V lost 6 bases to trimming and J lost 0 bases, with 12 bases between them. Germline-derived CDR1 and CDR2 are MDHEN and SYDVKM. CDR3 in amino acids: CASSRGSDSNQPQHF. CDR3 nucleotides: TGTGCCAGCAGCCGGGGGAGCGATAGCAATCAGCCCCAGCATTTT.

This clone was recorded a few times. The chain carries TRBV28 and TRBJ1-5; 8 bases align to TRBD1. Germline trimming cut 4 bases from V and 4 bases from J; bases unmatched to any gene: 9. This CDR3 is built from 16 residues. The germline gives CDR1 MDHEN, CDR2 SYDVKM. Here the CDR3 reads CASSSQGTGVNQPQHF. CDR3 DNA sequence: TGTGCCAGCAGTTCACAGGGGACAGGAGTTAATCAGCCCCAGCATTTT.

The chain combines TRBV2 with TRBJ1-6, with D unresolved. The CDR3 consists of 15 residues. The V and J ends lost 2 bases and 2 bases respectively, with 7 bases between them. Looked up from germline, CDR1 is SNHLY and CDR2 is FYNNEI. CDR3 region: CASSEQAAYNSPLHF. CDR3 DNA sequence: TGTGCCAGCAGTGAACAGGCCGCCTATAATTCACCCCTCCACTTT.

The chain couples TRBV9 to TRBJ2-5; no clear D. Germline CDR1 and CDR2: SGDLS and YYNGEE. Trimming cost V 4 bases and J 4 bases, with 14 bases left between them. The CDR3 consists of 14 residues. The CDR3 DNA reads TGTGCCAGCAGCCCACACCATTTTCGAGAGACCCAGTACTTC. As protein: CASSPHHFRETQYF.

J is TRBJ1-5 and V is TRBV18; 7 bases fit TRBD1. Germline CDR1 KGHSH, CDR2 LQKENI. V was pared by 3 bases and J by 6 bases, with 5 bases of the junction left unmatched. The CDR3 has 14 residues. The CDR3 is CASSPRQGFQPQHF. For the CDR3, the DNA is TGTGCCAGCTCACCCCGACAGGGTTTTCAGCCCCAGCATTTT.

The chain combines TRBV12-3 or TRBV12-4 with TRBJ2-1; D is unclear. The CDR3 contains 13 residues. V was cut by 1 base and J by 8 bases, with 9 bases left in between. Here the CDR3 reads CASSLEPRHEQFF. For the CDR3, the DNA is TGTGCCAGCAGTTTAGAGCCTAGGCATGAGCAGTTCTTC.

CDR3: CASSVGGPTDTQYF. DNA for the CDR3: TGTGCCAGCAGCGTAGGAGGGCCGACGGATACGCAGTATTTT. J is TRBJ2-3 and V is TRBV9; perhaps TRBD2 as D (5 bases). The CDR3 sequence is 14 residues long. Germline CDR1 SGDLS, CDR2 YYNGEE. The V gene lost 0 bases and the J gene lost 6 bases, with 11 bases spanning the gap. Looking up the rest from reference TRBV9 and TRBJ2-3 gives the full variable domain: DSGVTQTPKHLITATGQRVTLRCSPRSGDLSVYWYQQSLDQGLQFLIQYYNGEERAKGNILERFSAQQFPDLHSELNLSSLELGDSALYFCASSVGGPTDTQYFGPGTRLTVL.

The V gene is TRBV9, the J gene TRBJ2-7; TRBD2 matches at 8 bases. The CDR3 totals 14 residues. The V segment lost 0 bases and the J segment 7 bases; nucleotides outside the gene matches: 6. CDR1 and CDR2 from the germline V gene are SGDLS and YYNGEE. The CDR3 sequence is CASSVAAGVREQYF. In DNA form, the CDR3 reads TGTGCCAGCAGCGTAGCAGCGGGAGTTCGTGAGCAGTACTTC.

The chain employs TRBV4-3 and TRBJ1-2; D ambiguous. The V end was cut by 0 bases, the J end by 4 bases, with 9 bases between. CDR1 LGHNA and CDR2 YSLEER come from the germline V gene. CDR3 length: 14 residues. The CDR3 spells CASSQDTGPYGYTF. CDR3 DNA sequence: TGCGCCAGCAGCCAAGATACGGGTCCCTATGGCTACACCTTC.

The rearrangement links TRBV19 to TRBJ2-1; D is perhaps TRBD1 (7 bases). The CDR3 has 16 residues. V lost 3 bases, J lost 0 bases, and 12 bases lay in between. Germline lookup yields CDR1 LNHDA and CDR2 SQIVND (reference sequence). The CDR3 DNA follows: TGTGCCAGTAGTATCAGGGGGGACCTCTCCTACAATGAGCAGTTCTTC. This codes for CASSIRGDLSYNEQFF.

This chain uses TRBV13 with TRBJ1-2, with TRBD1 identical over 9 bases. Germline lookup yields CDR1 PRHDT and CDR2 FYEKMQ (reference sequence). Trimming took 5 bases from V and 5 from J; bases not matched to a gene: 6. This CDR3 spans 14 amino acids. The CDR3 here is CASSLGTGKYGYTF. CDR3 sequence (DNA): TGTGCCAGCAGCCTCGGGACAGGGAAATATGGCTACACCTTC.

This chain connects TRBV14 to TRBJ1-4; no reliable D call. Trimming took 2 bases from V and 1 from J, leaving 14 bases between them. Germline CDR1 is SGHDN and CDR2 is FVKESK. CDR3 length equals 17 residues. DNA for the CDR3: TGTGCCAGCAGCCAAACCTACGGAGGGAGAACTAATGAAAAACTGTTTTTT. Its translation: CASSQTYGGRTNEKLFF.

This clone was counted a few times. The V gene is TRBV6-5, the J gene TRBJ2-3; D possibly corresponds to TRBD1 (6 bases). There are 15 residues in the CDR3. The V gene lost 2 bases and the J gene lost 2 bases, with 11 bases spanning the gap. The germline V gene has CDR1 MNHEY and CDR2 SVGAGI. As DNA, the CDR3 is TGTGCCAGCAGTTACAAGGGGGTCCTCACAGATACGCAGTATTTT. Protein product: CASSYKGVLTDTQYF.

This clone was counted once. The chain recombines TRBV27 with TRBJ1-1; 8 positions agree with TRBD1. The V segment lost 6 bases and the J segment 3 bases; nucleotides outside the gene matches: 15. Germline loops: CDR1 MNHEY, CDR2 SMNVEV (reference sequence). This CDR3 spans 17 amino acids. CDR3 in DNA: TGTGCCAGCAGCCCTCTTCTCTGGACAGGGCGGCACACTGAAGCTTTCTTT. It translates to CASSPLLWTGRHTEAFF.

The chain joins TRBV28 to TRBJ2-7; TRBD2 agrees at 9 bases. Trimming cost V 5 bases and J 6 bases; bases outside gene matches: 14. The CDR3 contains 16 residues. The germline V gene has CDR1 MDHEN and CDR2 SYDVKM. DNA of the CDR3: TGTGCCAGCAGTCGCCTCCTAGCGGGATCCGAGGGCGAGCAGTACTTC. Translating it yields CASSRLLAGSEGEQYF.

The chain has TRBV28 and TRBJ2-7, with TRBD1 identical over 7 bases. V lost 9 bases and J lost 1; bases outside the gene matches: 6. Germline V lookup: CDR1 MDHEN, CDR2 SYDVKM. This CDR3 is 13 amino acids long. CDR3 coding DNA: TGTGCCAGTGGGACAGCTACATCCTACGAGCAGTACTTC. Amino acid sequence: CASGTATSYEQYF.

This clone was detected only a few times. This sequence joins TRBV6-5 and TRBJ2-7, with 10 bases lining up with TRBD2. This CDR3 spans 13 amino acids. V dropped 8 bases and J dropped 2; count of bases not matched to a gene: 3. Germline CDR1 is MNHEY and CDR2 is SVGAGI. CDR3 protein: CASGLADAYEQYF. In DNA form, the CDR3 reads TGTGCCAGCGGACTAGCGGACGCCTACGAGCAGTACTTC.

J is TRBJ1-2 and V is TRBV24-1; D gene ambiguous. V lost 9 bases and J lost 4, with 14 bases in between. Germline CDR1 KGHDR, CDR2 SFDVKD. This CDR3 is built from 13 residues. Here the CDR3 reads CATEAGSGYGYTF. The CDR3 DNA reads as TGTGCCACCGAGGCGGGGTCGGGCTATGGCTACACCTTC.

The chain joins TRBV5-1 to TRBJ2-1; weak D call: TRBD2 (6 bases). This CDR3 has 15 residues. CDR1 SGHRS and CDR2 YFSETQ come from the germline V gene. V was pared by 4 bases and J by 1 base, with 12 bases between. The CDR3 DNA reads as TGCGCCAGCAGCCAGTCTGGAGGGTCCTACAATGAGCAGTTCTTC. Protein: CASSQSGGSYNEQFF.

This chain uses TRBV18 with TRBJ2-7; TRBD2 might be the D (6 bases). With 3 bases removed from V and 2 bases from J, the gap between germline ends came to 11 bases. The germline V gene has CDR1 KGHSH and CDR2 LQKENI. The CDR3 covers 14 residues. The CDR3 DNA reads as TGTGCCAGCTCACCGGGGCGGGGCGCCTACGAGCAGTACTTC. This codes for CASSPGRGAYEQYF.

The rearrangement uses TRBV29-1 and TRBJ1-5, with 8 positions matching TRBD1. This CDR3 is built from 16 residues. V was clipped by 7 bases and J by 3 bases; unmatched bases: 14. The V gene's germline CDR1 is SQVTM and CDR2 ANQGSEA. CDR3 nucleotides: TGCAGCGCCACCAGATTGGGACAGGAGGACAATCAGCCCCAGCATTTT. Translating gives CSATRLGQEDNQPQHF.

The gene calls are TRBV5-5 and TRBJ1-5; unclear D gene. Germline assignment: CDR1 SGHKS and CDR2 YYEKEE (reference sequence). This CDR3 has 16 residues. V lost 1 base, J lost 6 bases, and 17 bases lay in between. CDR3 bases: TGTGCCAGCAGCTTGCTGGCTAGAAATGGCACTCAGCCCCAGCATTTT. Its translation is CASSLLARNGTQPQHF.

CDR3 sequence (DNA): TGTGCCAGCAGACATCAACAACCGGGACAGGTGGTCTACGGAAACACCATATATTTT. It is translated as CASRHQQPGQVVYGNTIYF. The V call is TRBV6-9, the J call TRBJ1-3; 8 bases line up with TRBD1. The CDR3 is made up of 19 amino acids. V lost 6 bases and J lost 4; bases outside the gene matches: 20. Germline CDR1 MNHGY, CDR2 SVAAGI.

This sequence joins TRBV7-9 and TRBJ2-1, with D maybe TRBD2 (5 bases). The CDR3 contains 15 residues. The germline V gene has CDR1 SEHNR and CDR2 FQNEAQ (reference sequence). Trimming removed 5 bases at V and 0 bases at J, with 11 bases between. Written as DNA, the CDR3 is TGTGCCAGCAGCCCCCGGGGAATCTCCTACAATGAGCAGTTCTTC. The encoded protein is CASSPRGISYNEQFF.

The chain is built from TRBV6-2 or TRBV6-3 and TRBJ2-7, with D tentatively TRBD2 (6 bases). Germline V gene lookup returns CDR1 MNHEY and CDR2 SVGEGT. There are 14 residues in the CDR3. V dropped 6 bases and J dropped 1 base, with 13 bases sitting between them. The CDR3 is CASSLSGPSYEQYF. The CDR3 bases are TGTGCCAGCAGCCTCAGCGGGCCATCCTACGAGCAGTACTTC.